These 16 T cell receptor beta chains were sequenced from one sample in a study of cytomegalovirus exposure and HLA in healthy donors. Both 60 Vbeta primers and 13 Jbeta primers went into the PCR. Assay: immunoSEQ multiplex PCR; the TCRdb copy retains only in-frame clones and omits some. The repertoire holds 90,000 to 150,000 clones, with approximately 76% as singletons. The specimen was PBMCs. These receptors were taken from a man aged 45-65 years in good health and CMV-seropositive.

V and J are TRBV11-3 and TRBJ2-1; 8 positions agree with TRBD1. Germline-derived CDR1 and CDR2 are SGHNT and YENEEA. J lost 5 bases, V lost 3 bases, and 6 bases had no gene match. The CDR3 has 15 amino acids. The CDR3 DNA is TGTGCCAGCAGCTTCAGGGGGCGCGTCGACAATGAGCAGTTCTTC. This gives the protein CASSFRGRVDNEQFF.

This clone has a handful of counts. The J gene is TRBJ2-1, the V gene TRBV5-1; TRBD2 agrees at 7 bases. CDR1 is SGHRS and CDR2 is YFSETQ in the germline V gene. The CDR3 totals 17 residues. With 0 bases clipped from V and 3 bases from J, the junction kept 9 bases outside the gene matches. The CDR3 reads CASSLALGGLNYNEQFF. The CDR3 DNA follows: TGCGCCAGCAGCTTGGCGCTCGGGGGGTTAAACTACAATGAGCAGTTCTTC.

The chain links TRBV9 to TRBJ2-3; 11 positions agree with TRBD2. Germline V gene data show CDR1 as SGDLS and CDR2 as YYNGEE. CDR3 length equals 18 residues. Trimming removed 0 bases from V and 8 bases from J; junction bases left unmatched: 14. The CDR3 DNA sequence: TGTGCCAGCAGCGTAGAATATGGGCTAGCGGGGGGTTCTAGTACGCAGTATTTT. Translated: CASSVEYGLAGGSSTQYF.

The CDR3: CASSVGTEGNQPQHF. In DNA form, the CDR3 reads TGCGCCAGCAGCGTGGGGACAGAGGGCAATCAGCCCCAGCATTTT. The J gene is TRBJ1-5, the V gene TRBV5-1; 7 nucleotides agree with TRBD1. V trimming: 4 bases; J trimming: 2 bases; junction bases outside the gene matches: 6. Germline V CDR1 and CDR2: SGHRS, YFSETQ. The CDR3 has 15 amino acids.

The J gene is TRBJ2-5, the V gene TRBV28; 12 bases line up with TRBD2. V dropped 10 bases and J dropped 5; count of bases not matched to a gene: 5. CDR3 size: 13 residues. Germline V lookup: CDR1 MDHEN, CDR2 SYDVKM. CDR3 sequence: CATSGRASETQYF. In DNA, the CDR3 is TGTGCCACTAGCGGGAGGGCCTCGGAGACCCAGTACTTC.

This clone showed up just once. This rearrangement joins TRBV28 to TRBJ2-3; maybe TRBD2 (5 bases). From germline, CDR1 is MDHEN and CDR2 SYDVKM. The CDR3 consists of 14 residues. V gave up 3 bases and J gave up 2 bases, with 9 bases separating them. The CDR3 here is CASSLDGITDTQYF. As DNA, the CDR3 is TGTGCCAGCAGTTTGGACGGGATCACAGATACGCAGTATTTT.

The chain links TRBV5-1 to TRBJ2-7, with a tentative D call TRBD2 (6 bases). The V gene's germline CDR1 is SGHRS and CDR2 YFSETQ. V lost 0 bases to trimming and J lost 6 bases, with 13 bases between them. The CDR3 is made up of 14 amino acids. The CDR3 DNA reads as TGCGCCAGCAGCTTGGCTATCCAGGGAGGCGAGCAGTACTTC. Translating gives CASSLAIQGGEQYF.

The rearrangement uses TRBV19 and TRBJ2-7, with D tentatively TRBD2 (6 bases). The CDR3 is 15 amino acids. V lost 5 bases to trimming and J lost 9 bases, with 23 bases between them. Germline values: CDR1 LNHDA, CDR2 SQIVND (reference sequence). CDR3 coding DNA: TGTGCCAGTAGTTCCCCCACTAGCCGCGGGGCCCTGCAGTACTTC. Translated, it gives CASSSPTSRGALQYF.

The chain employs TRBV2 and TRBJ2-5; weak D call: TRBD2 (6 bases). CDR1 SNHLY and CDR2 FYNNEI come from the germline V gene. Trimming removed 5 bases at V and 2 bases at J, with 9 bases between. The CDR3 has 13 residues. CDR3 nucleotides: TGTGCCAGCAGTCGGGACTCACAAGAGACCCAGTACTTC. Translating gives CASSRDSQETQYF.

The rearrangement links TRBV9 to TRBJ1-2, with D maybe TRBD1 (6 bases). CDR3 length: 13 amino acids. V was trimmed by 5 bases and J by 8 bases, leaving 16 bases between them. The germline V gene has CDR1 SGDLS and CDR2 YYNGEE. The CDR3 DNA follows: TGTGCCAGCAGGGTTACAGGGAGTAGCGGCTACACCTTC. It yields the protein CASRVTGSSGYTF.

The chain recombines TRBV27 with TRBJ2-3; D gene unclear. The V and J ends lost 2 bases and 3 bases respectively, with 6 bases between them. CDR1 is MNHEY and CDR2 is SMNVEV in the germline V gene (reference sequence). CDR3 size: 13 residues. DNA for the CDR3: TGTGCCAGCAGTTTAATCGGGACAGATACGCAGTATTTT. It is translated as CASSLIGTDTQYF.

The chain is built from TRBV2 and TRBJ1-3, with no clear D. CDR3 length: 13 amino acids. CDR1 is SNHLY, CDR2 FYNNEI, per germline. V lost 6 bases to trimming and J lost 3 bases, with 9 bases between them. The CDR3 coding sequence is TGTGCCAGCAGGGGCGACCATGGAAACACCATATATTTT. Translated, it gives CASRGDHGNTIYF.

V and J are TRBV19 and TRBJ1-5; 8 nucleotides line up with TRBD1. Germline trimming cut 7 bases from V and 0 bases from J; bases unmatched to any gene: 8. This CDR3 contains 16 residues. Germline-derived CDR1 and CDR2 are LNHDA and SQIVND (reference sequence). The CDR3 DNA reads as TGTGCCAGTACCGACAGGGGAGGGTATAGCAATCAGCCCCAGCATTTT. Encoded protein: CASTDRGGYSNQPQHF.

The rearrangement joins TRBV5-1 to TRBJ2-2; 7 nucleotides line up with TRBD2. V was pared by 2 bases and J by 3 bases, with 7 bases of the junction left unmatched. CDR3 length equals 16 residues. Germline lookup yields CDR1 SGHRS and CDR2 YFSETQ. CDR3 nucleotide sequence: TGCGCCAGCAGCTTCTACAGCGGGGTGTACACCGGGGAGCTGTTTTTT. This codes for CASSFYSGVYTGELFF. Complete variable domain (other parts from reference TRBV5-1 and TRBJ2-2): KAGVTQTPRYLIKTRGQQVTLSCSPISGHRSVSWYQQTPGQGLQFLFEYFSETQRNKGNFPGRFSGRQFSNSRSEMNVSTLELGDSALYLCASSFYSGVYTGELFFGEGSRLTVL.

The chain carries TRBV30 and TRBJ2-3; 8 nucleotides align to TRBD2. The CDR3 is 16 amino acids. The germline CDR1 and CDR2 sequences are GTSNPN and SVGIG (reference sequence). The trim removed 1 base at V and 3 bases at J, leaving 9 bases unmatched. CDR3 DNA: TGTGCCTGGAGTGCCGGGCGGGGGGAGTGGACAGATACGCAGTATTTT. Translating it yields CAWSAGRGEWTDTQYF. The variable domain in full, with the rest retrieved from reference TRBV30 and TRBJ2-3, is SQTIHQWPATLVQPVGSPLSLECTVEGTSNPNLYWYRQAAGRGLQLLFYSVGIGQISSEVPQNLSASRPQDRQFILSSKKLLLSDSGFYLCAWSAGRGEWTDTQYFGPGTRLTVL.

The chain carries TRBV19 and TRBJ2-5; TRBD1 agrees at 7 bases. CDR1 LNHDA and CDR2 SQIVND come from the germline V gene (reference sequence). V gave up 3 bases and J gave up 1 base; unmatched junction bases: 5. The CDR3 has 15 residues. As DNA, the CDR3 is TGTGCCAGTAGTATTTTGGGGACAGTCCAAGAGACCCAGTACTTC. Protein: CASSILGTVQETQYF.